The rows below give T cell receptor beta chains drawn from one sample of a study of neurological immune-mediated disorders. TCRdb fed the 5' RACE reads into MiXCR, producing one record per CDR3 protein. This sample has about 38,000 distinct CDR3 sequences; around 4.8% occur once, and the top ten carry 9%. The sequenced material came from CD4+ T cells from blood. The receptors were sampled from a man aged 18 to 29 in good health. The CDR3 runs from the conserved cysteine through the conserved F or W. The D gene is left open where the match is weak. Size values are once, few and many counts, or a class for expanded clones, and some rows have none.

d_call	j_call	clone_size	v_call	cdr3_nt	cdr3_aa
TRBD1	TRBJ1-4	many	TRBV12-3/TRBV12-4	TGTGCCAGCAGTCGGAGCCGGGACAGGGGTGAAAAACTGTTTTTT	CASSRSRDRGEKLFF
NA	TRBJ2-1	many	TRBV3-1	TGTGCCAGCAGCCCCGTATGGAGGGTCGTAGGAATCGCGCAGTTCTTC	CASSPVWRVVGIAQFF
NA	TRBJ1-4	many	TRBV6-5	TGTGCCAGCAGTTATAGTGCCGGGTTCGAAAAACTGTTTTTT	CASSYSAGFEKLFF
NA	TRBJ2-1	many	TRBV3-1	TGTGCCAGCAGCCAAAATCAGGGAGGTCGGGAGCAGTTCTTC	CASSQNQGGREQFF
NA	TRBJ2-6	many	TRBV28	TGTGCCACCCAGAGGGACCGGAGATCTGGGGCCAACGTCCTGACTTTC	CATQRDRRSGANVLTF
NA	TRBJ2-1	many	TRBV7-9	TGTGCCAGCACTAATGGAGATGAGCAGTTCTTC	CASTNGDEQFF
TRBD2	TRBJ2-1	many	TRBV7-9	TGTGCCAGCAGCTTAGACAGGGCGGGGGGGAGGTTCTTC	CASSLDRAGGRFF
NA	TRBJ1-5	NA	TRBV20-1	TGCAGTGCTGGCTACGGGGGTAGCAATCAGCCCCAGCATTTT	CSAGYGGSNQPQHF
NA	TRBJ1-4	many	TRBV12-3/TRBV12-4	TGTGCCAGCTGCTTTAATGGGGGAGAAAAACTGTTTTTT	CASCFNGGEKLFF
TRBD1	TRBJ2-6	medium-sized	TRBV27	TGTGCCAGCACCAGGGCAGGGGGCTCTGGGGCCAACGTCCTGACTTTC	CASTRAGGSGANVLTF
TRBD1	TRBJ1-2	many	TRBV20-1	TGCAGTGCTGGGACAGTTAACTATGGCTACACCTTC	CSAGTVNYGYTF
TRBD1	TRBJ2-7	many	TRBV28	TGTGCCAGCAGTTCCGGACAGGTCGTCTCCTACGAGCAGTACTTC	CASSSGQVVSYEQYF
NA	TRBJ1-5	many	TRBV4-2	TGTGCCAGCAGCCAAGACGTAGGGTTTAGCAATCAGCCCCAGCATTTT	CASSQDVGFSNQPQHF